These 22 T cell receptor beta chains came from one sample sequenced in a study of blood T cells in healthy people across ages. Combining a sample-barcoded 5' primer with a J-beta primer mix, a second PCR ran for 7 to 11 cycles. TCRdb re-analysed the 5' RACE reads in MiXCR, keeping a single row per CDR3 protein. The table records fewer than 900,000 distinct CDR3 sequences, around 34% of them present only once. The specimen sequenced was blood. The receptor set was obtained from a man between 18 and 29 years old in good health.

This clonotype was counted a few times. J is TRBJ1-1 and V is TRBV7-9; no firm D call. The germline V and J ends were trimmed by 4 bases and 0 bases, with 12 bases remaining between them. Looked up from germline, CDR1 is SEHNR and CDR2 is FQNEAQ (reference sequence). The CDR3 extends over 15 amino acids. CDR3 in amino acids: CASSSTGLLNTEAFF. As DNA, the CDR3 is TGTGCCAGCAGCTCCACGGGTCTTTTGAACACTGAAGCTTTCTTT. The full variable domain, in which reference TRBV7-9 and TRBJ1-1 provide the parts outside the CDR3, is DTGVSQNPRHKITKRGQNVTFRCDPISEHNRLYWYRQTLGQGPEFLTYFQNEAQLEKSRLLSDRFSAERPKGSFSTLEIQRTEQGDSAMYLCASSSTGLLNTEAFFGQGTRLTVV.

The sample holds many counts of this clonotype. V is TRBV20-1 and J is TRBJ2-3, with no clear D. Looked up from germline, CDR1 is DFQATT and CDR2 is SNEGSKA (reference sequence). V lost 5 bases to trimming and J lost 3 bases, with 9 bases between them. The CDR3 totals 12 residues. DNA of the CDR3: TGCAGTGCTGGTAGAGGTACAGATACGCAGTATTTT. This translates into CSAGRGTDTQYF.

The rearrangement uses TRBV28 and TRBJ1-2; D perhaps matches TRBD1 (5 bases). V was shortened by 5 bases and J by 8 bases, with 15 bases between the two germline ends. The CDR3 runs to 13 residues. Germline lookup yields CDR1 MDHEN and CDR2 SYDVKM. The CDR3 here is CASSVNRQRGYTF. CDR3 in DNA: TGTGCCAGCAGTGTAAACAGGCAAAGAGGCTACACCTTC.

V gene TRBV30 combines with J gene TRBJ1-2; D is undetermined. This CDR3 is built from 13 residues. Trimming took 3 bases from V and 0 from J, leaving 8 bases between them. Germline assignment: CDR1 GTSNPN and CDR2 SVGIG (reference sequence). DNA for the CDR3: TGTGCCTGGAGCGGGGATGCTAACTATGGCTACACCTTC. Translation: CAWSGDANYGYTF. Complete variable domain (other parts from reference TRBV30 and TRBJ1-2): SQTIHQWPATLVQPVGSPLSLECTVEGTSNPNLYWYRQAAGRGLQLLFYSVGIGQISSEVPQNLSASRPQDRQFILSSKKLLLSDSGFYLCAWSGDANYGYTFGSGTRLTVV.

The table lists this clonotype with a few counts. A junction boundary mismatches the germline segment, possibly from a read error. The chain has TRBV30 and TRBJ1-2; D not resolved. The CDR3 loop spans 11 amino acids. Germline CDR1 reads GTSNPN; CDR2 reads SVGIG (reference sequence). The CDR3 region has the DNA TGTGCCGGGAGTGTCGGGTATGGCTACACCTTC. This codes for CAGSVGYGYTF.

This clonotype has a handful of counts. This chain joins TRBV5-1 and TRBJ1-2, with 8 bases fitting TRBD1. Germline lookup yields CDR1 SGHRS and CDR2 YFSETQ. J lost 2 bases, V lost 0 bases, and 6 bases had no gene match. This CDR3 region has 16 residues. CDR3 DNA: TGCGCCAGCAGCTTGGGACAGGGGTCTGGGAACTATGGCTACACCTTC. Translation gives CASSLGQGSGNYGYTF.

The V call is TRBV12-3 or TRBV12-4, the J call TRBJ1-4, with 9 positions matching TRBD1. This CDR3 spans 16 amino acids. Germline trimming cut 7 bases from V and 8 bases from J; bases unmatched to any gene: 14. The CDR3 loop is CASKNNPGQGGEKLFF. The CDR3 region has the DNA TGTGCCAGCAAAAATAATCCGGGACAGGGTGGGGAAAAACTGTTTTTT.

This chain links TRBV20-1 with TRBJ1-1, with TRBD1 as a possible D gene (6 bases). Germline assignment: CDR1 DFQATT and CDR2 SNEGSKA (reference sequence). Deletions cut 0 bases from V and 2 bases from J, with 13 bases between. The CDR3 sequence is 15 residues long. DNA for the CDR3: TGCAGTGCTAGAGATCGCCGAGGGGGTAACACTGAAGCTTTCTTT. Translation: CSARDRRGGNTEAFF.

This clonotype was seen a few times. This chain joins TRBV12-3 or TRBV12-4 and TRBJ1-4; D gene uncertain. V gave up 7 bases and J gave up 1 base, with 13 bases separating them. There are 15 residues in the CDR3. The CDR3 here is CASTLRPGTNEKLFF. The DNA of the CDR3 is TGTGCCAGCACTCTGAGGCCAGGAACTAATGAAAAACTGTTTTTT.

The chain is built from TRBV12-3 or TRBV12-4 and TRBJ2-1, with 9 positions matching TRBD1. The trim removed 7 bases at V and 7 bases at J, leaving 8 bases unmatched. The CDR3 totals 14 residues. The CDR3 is CASTWDRDGNEQFF. As DNA, the CDR3 is TGTGCCAGCACTTGGGACAGGGATGGTAATGAGCAGTTCTTC.

In its sample, this clonotype was seen once. The rearrangement joins TRBV6-2 or TRBV6-3 to TRBJ2-3, with D tentatively TRBD2 (6 bases). Germline V lookup: CDR1 MNHEY, CDR2 SVGEGT. V was pared by 6 bases and J by 1 base, with 14 bases between. There are 15 residues in the CDR3. For the CDR3, the DNA is TGTGCCAGCAGAGGGGCGGGGCGCCGCACAGATACGCAGTATTTT. It yields the protein CASRGAGRRTDTQYF.

This clonotype was detected only a few times. Being one base from a much bigger clone, this may be a read error. The chain employs TRBV5-1 and TRBJ2-7, with D possibly TRBD1 on 5 matching bases. Judging by the DNA end, TRBJ2-5 fits better; the J call may be wrong. Germline CDR1 is SGHRS and CDR2 is YFSETQ. The CDR3 length is 14 residues. The CDR3: CASNLGHSGETQYF. The CDR3 DNA reads TGCGCCAGCAACCTCGGACACTCTGGGGAGACCCAGTACTTC.

The table lists this clonotype with a few counts. V and J are TRBV30 and TRBJ1-6; no clear D gene. The CDR3 has 13 amino acids. V dropped 5 bases and J dropped 7 bases, with 12 bases sitting between them. From germline, CDR1 is GTSNPN and CDR2 SVGIG (reference sequence). CDR3 loop: CAWRNSRNSPLHF. CDR3 bases: TGTGCCTGGCGGAACAGCCGGAATTCACCCCTCCACTTT.

V usage is TRBV5-1 and J usage is TRBJ2-1, with unresolved D. Trimming left V 4 bases short and J 7 bases short, with 12 bases between. Per germline, CDR1 SGHRS and CDR2 YFSETQ. The CDR3 consists of 13 residues. CDR3 residues: CASSPWGRNEQFF. The CDR3 nucleotides read TGCGCCAGCAGCCCCTGGGGTCGGAATGAGCAGTTCTTC.

About this clonotype: At one end the junction does not follow the germline gene, possibly because of a read error. The J gene is TRBJ1-1, the V gene TRBV15; D gene unclear. CDR1 is LNHNV, CDR2 YYDKDF, per germline (reference sequence). The CDR3 has 14 amino acids. The DNA of the CDR3 is TGTGCCGCCAGCAGAGAGGTTAGGAACACTGAAGCTTTCTTT. Encoded protein: CAASREVRNTEAFF.

This clonotype was counted between two and nine times. The genes are TRBV4-3 and TRBJ1-2, with D possibly being TRBD1 (5 bases). The CDR3 extends over 18 amino acids. The germline V gene has CDR1 LGHNA and CDR2 YSLEER. With 0 bases removed from V and 3 bases from J, the gap between germline ends came to 20 bases. The CDR3 protein is CASSQDNREGLADYGYTF. The CDR3 nucleotides are TGCGCCAGCAGCCAAGATAACCGTGAGGGGCTGGCTGACTATGGCTACACCTTC.

As for this clonotype: With a much larger clone just one base away, this may be a read error. V gene TRBV12-3 or TRBV12-4 combines with J gene TRBJ2-7; 7 positions match TRBD2. The CDR3 runs 12 residues. V was clipped by 4 bases and J by 7 bases; unmatched bases: 4. CDR3 nucleotide sequence: TGTGCCAGCAGTTCCGGGGGGAAAGAGCAGTACTTC. It is translated as CASSSGGKEQYF.

For this clonotype: Given a much more abundant clone one base away, this may be a read error. V usage is TRBV20-1 and J usage is TRBJ2-5; TRBD1 matches at 8 bases. Germline CDR1 and CDR2: DFQATT and SNEGSKA (reference sequence). The V gene end was trimmed by 3 bases and the J gene end by 11 bases; junction bases not matched to a gene: 11. This CDR3 region has 13 residues. DNA for the CDR3: TGCAGTGCTAGTACAGGGGGGTGGAATGAGCAGTACTTC. Translated, it gives CSASTGGWNEQYF.

This clonotype was counted ten times or more. The chain carries TRBV20-1 and TRBJ2-7, with D possibly matching TRBD1 (7 bases). The germline gives CDR1 DFQATT, CDR2 SNEGSKA (reference sequence). Trimming took 1 base from V and 3 from J, leaving 19 bases between them. This CDR3 contains 16 residues. The CDR3 sequence is CSARAHLSQGGYEQYF. CDR3 nucleotide sequence: TGCAGTGCTAGAGCCCACCTCAGCCAGGGGGGCTACGAGCAGTACTTC.

The CDR3 sequence: CASSLGPRLRAPEQFF. The DNA of the CDR3 is TGTGCCAGCAGCCTAGGGCCGAGACTAAGGGCCCCTGAGCAGTTCTTC. The chain uses TRBV7-2 and TRBJ2-1, with a weak D call TRBD2 (5 bases). Germline lookup yields CDR1 SGHTA and CDR2 FQGNSA. The CDR3 runs to 16 residues. Trimming left V 5 bases short and J 9 bases short, with 23 bases between.

This clonotype was counted a few times. This chain uses TRBV18 with TRBJ2-7; TRBD1 agrees at 9 bases. The CDR3 spans 14 residues. Germline V gene data show CDR1 as KGHSH and CDR2 as LQKENI. The junction had 6 bases not matched to a gene; V was cut back by 3 bases and J by 6 bases. CDR3 loop: CASSPGQGLIEQYF. The DNA of the CDR3 is TGTGCCAGCTCACCGGGACAGGGCCTCATCGAGCAGTACTTC.

The V and J genes are TRBV12-3 or TRBV12-4 and TRBJ2-4; 12 bases match TRBD1. The J call may be mistaken, given a closer DNA end match to TRBJ2-7. This CDR3 has 16 amino acids. CDR3 amino acids: CASSSGTGGKYYEQYF. In DNA form, the CDR3 reads TGTGCCAGCAGTTCCGGGACAGGGGGCAAATACTACGAGCAGTACTTC.